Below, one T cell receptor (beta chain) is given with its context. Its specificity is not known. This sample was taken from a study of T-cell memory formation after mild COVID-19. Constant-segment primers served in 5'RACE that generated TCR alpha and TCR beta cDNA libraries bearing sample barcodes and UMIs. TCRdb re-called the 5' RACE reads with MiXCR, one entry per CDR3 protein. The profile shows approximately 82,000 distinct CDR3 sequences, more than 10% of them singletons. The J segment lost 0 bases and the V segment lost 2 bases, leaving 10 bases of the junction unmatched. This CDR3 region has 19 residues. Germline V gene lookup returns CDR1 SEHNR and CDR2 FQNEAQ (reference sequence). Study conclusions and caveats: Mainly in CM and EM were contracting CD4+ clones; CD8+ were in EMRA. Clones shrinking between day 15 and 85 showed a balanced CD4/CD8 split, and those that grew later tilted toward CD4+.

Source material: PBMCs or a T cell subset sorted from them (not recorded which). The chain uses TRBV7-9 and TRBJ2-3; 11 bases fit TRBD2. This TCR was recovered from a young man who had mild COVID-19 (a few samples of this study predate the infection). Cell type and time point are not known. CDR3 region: CASSLLTSGGMHSTDTQYF. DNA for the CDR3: TGTGCCAGCAGCTTATTAACTAGCGGGGGCATGCATAGCACAGATACGCAGTATTTT.